This TCR beta chain was identified in a study of T cell repertoires in cytomegalovirus infection (dated by TCRdb to between 2018 and 2021). General notes on the study: Alongside well-studied HLA-B-restricted epitopes, the peptide stimulations were aimed at recently identified HLA-C-restricted CMV epitopes, whose presentation resists viral immunomodulation. Donor HLA type was relevant to the analysis, because carriage of CMV infection together with the matching HLA type was indicated by public TCR beta signatures. Results and caveats for the whole study, not just this receptor: The ex vivo response was dominated by HLA-C-restricted CMV-specific TCR beta clonotypes, which also provided the single most frequent clonotype in two of eight donors. Carriers of CMV infection plus the relevant HLA type were discriminated by the cumulative frequency of public TCR beta family members in the study cohort and in an independent 352-donor cohort.

The cysteine opens and the phenylalanine closes a CDR3 of 14 amino acids. Just CDR3 DNA is preserved here, 42 bases in frame from base 1. Between the V and J ends, shortened by 0 bases and 2 bases respectively, the junction contains 8 bases. CDR1 is given as LGHNA and CDR2 as YSLEER, both from the germline V gene. In this sample, this clonotype turned up a few times. Which antigen it targets is not known. The input lacks base qualities; no much larger clone sits a single base away. The treatment or condition label, as the study defines it: in vitro stimulation with specific CMV peptide epitopes to enrich CMV-specific T cells. The run used an Illumina HiSeq 1500. TCRdb ran its own pipeline on the public reads, namely fastp trimming at Q25 and MiXCR clone calling, and kept in-frame beta chains. Duplicate CDR3 protein sequences are folded into a single record with the most common DNA and genes. Here the sample has a few hundred thousand distinct CDR3 sequences; approximately 35% occur a single time. The ten largest clones represent approximately 13% of the sample.

The chain employs TRBV4-3 and TRBJ2-7; the D gene is not confidently resolved. The TCR originated in a human donor in good health (CMV status not recorded). Some clones in this sample may be carry-over from other donors' samples. Sample: cultured PBMCs, taken from culture after CMV antigen stimulation. The CDR3 reads CASSQDNGAYEQYF. The DNA sequence is TGCGCCAGCAGCCAAGATAATGGAGCCTACGAGCAGTACTTC.